Following are 14 T cell receptor beta chains from one sample sequenced in a study of spatial heterogeneity in lung cancer. The time point denotes: blood at routine non-recurrence follow-up after resection. A single record per CDR3 protein comes from TCRdb applying MiXCR to the 5' RACE reads. The table lists more than 15,000 distinct CDR3 sequences, 8% to 10% of them singletons. Sequenced material: PBMCs, taken at follow-up. The receptors stem from a female donor with early-stage non-small cell lung cancer.

This clonotype was observed many times. V is TRBV28 and J is TRBJ1-2; D might be TRBD1 (6 bases). Trimming left V 5 bases short and J 7 bases short, with 20 bases between. CDR1 and CDR2 from the germline V gene are MDHEN and SYDVKM. The CDR3 is 15 amino acids. The CDR3 is CASSTPGAGAGGYTF. The CDR3 DNA sequence: TGTGCCAGCAGTACCCCAGGGGCCGGCGCGGGTGGCTACACCTTC.

This clonotype was seen ten or more times. The chain carries TRBV4-1 and TRBJ2-4, with a possible D match to TRBD2 (5 bases). This CDR3 has 15 amino acids. Deletions cut 1 base from V and 6 bases from J, with 13 bases between. CDR1 and CDR2 from the germline V gene are MGHRA and YSYEKL. As DNA, the CDR3 is TGCGCCAGCAGCCAAGGCGGGCTAATGGGAAACATTCAGTACTTC. It is translated as CASSQGGLMGNIQYF.

This clonotype is labeled medium-sized. V usage is TRBV5-4 and J usage is TRBJ2-1; TRBD1 aligns across 11 bases. J was trimmed by 4 bases and V by 6 bases; bases with no gene match: 12. CDR3 length equals 17 residues. Germline assignment: CDR1 SGHNT and CDR2 YYREEE (reference sequence). The CDR3 region has the DNA TGTGCCAGCAACAAGGGTGTTGGGACAGGGGGATACAATGAGCAGTTCTTC. As protein: CASNKGVGTGGYNEQFF. The full variable domain, in which reference TRBV5-4 and TRBJ2-1 provide the parts outside the CDR3, is ETGVTQSPTHLIKTRGQQVTLRCSSQSGHNTVSWYQQALGQGPQFIFQYYREEENGRGNFPPRFSGLQFPNYSSELNVNALELDDSALYLCASNKGVGTGGYNEQFFGPGTRLTVL.

This clonotype has at least ten counts. The CDR3 sequence is CASSLSQLRETQYF. The CDR3 DNA follows: TGTGCCAGCAGCTTAAGCCAGCTAAGGGAGACCCAGTACTTC. This rearrangement joins TRBV11-2 to TRBJ2-5; D not certain. Germline-derived CDR1 and CDR2 are SGHAT and FQNNGV. The CDR3 has 14 amino acids. The germline V and J ends were trimmed by 2 bases and 5 bases, with 12 bases remaining between them.

Many counts were recorded for this clonotype. A junction boundary mismatches the germline segment, possibly from a read error. V is TRBV6-4 and J is TRBJ2-6, with a tentative D call TRBD1 (5 bases). CDR3 length: 14 residues. The germline gives CDR1 MRHNA, CDR2 SNTAGT. CDR3 sequence (DNA): TGTGCCAGCAGCCCGAACTCTGGGGCCAACGTCCTGATTTTC. Translation gives CASSPNSGANVLIF.

This clonotype was counted at least ten times. This chain joins TRBV30 and TRBJ2-7; D not certain. The germline CDR1 and CDR2 sequences are GTSNPN and SVGIG (reference sequence). The CDR3 covers 12 residues. V dropped 0 bases and J dropped 3 bases, with 6 bases sitting between them. The CDR3 bases are TGTGCCTGGAGTGTCAGTTTCTACGAGCAGTACTTC. Residues: CAWSVSFYEQYF.

The table lists this clonotype with a few counts. The chain links TRBV24-1 to TRBJ2-3; D is unresolved. The CDR3 has 13 residues. Germline values: CDR1 KGHDR, CDR2 SFDVKD. V lost 4 bases to trimming and J lost 3 bases, with 7 bases between them. The CDR3 coding sequence is TGTGCCACCAGTGAGATGGGGACAGATACGCAGTATTTT. Encoded protein: CATSEMGTDTQYF.

This clonotype appeared many times. J is TRBJ2-5 and V is TRBV3-1; D possibly corresponds to TRBD1 (5 bases). V lost 3 bases to trimming and J lost 6 bases, with 11 bases between them. Germline V CDR1 and CDR2: LGHDT, YNNKEL (reference sequence). The CDR3 is 13 residues long. The CDR3 protein is CASSHKGKKTQYF. The CDR3 nucleotides read TGTGCCAGCAGCCACAAGGGGAAAAAGACCCAGTACTTC.

This clonotype was picked up many times. The chain joins TRBV12-3 or TRBV12-4 to TRBJ2-6; the D gene is possibly TRBD2 (5 bases). With 5 bases removed from V and 0 bases from J, the gap between germline ends came to 8 bases. The CDR3 is 15 amino acids. CDR3 nucleotides: TGTGCCAGCAGTCTGAGCGGCTCTGGGGCCAACGTCCTGACTTTC. As protein: CASSLSGSGANVLTF.

This clonotype was detected ten times or more. The chain employs TRBV6-1 and TRBJ2-1; D is ambiguous. V was trimmed by 4 bases and J by 9 bases, leaving 10 bases between them. The CDR3 loop spans 12 amino acids. In germline, CDR1 is MNHNS, CDR2 SASEGT. CDR3 nucleotides: TGTGCCAGCAGTGGACGGGCCAGTGAGCAGTTCTTC. It encodes CASSGRASEQFF.

Many counts were recorded for this clonotype. The chain recombines TRBV2 with TRBJ2-3, with unresolved D. In germline, CDR1 is SNHLY, CDR2 FYNNEI. V lost 6 bases, J lost 1 base, and 5 bases lay in between. There are 12 residues in the CDR3. This CDR3 is CASRQRTDTQYF. CDR3 sequence (DNA): TGTGCCAGCAGACAGCGCACAGATACGCAGTATTTT. The full variable domain, completed using reference TRBV2 and TRBJ2-3, is EPEVTQTPSHQVTQMGQEVILRCVPISNHLYFYWYRQILGQKVEFLVSFYNNEISEKSEIFDDQFSVERPDGSNFTLKIRSTKLEDSAMYFCASRQRTDTQYFGPGTRLTVL.

This clonotype was recorded many times. This chain joins TRBV29-1 and TRBJ1-1; D gene ambiguous. CDR1 SQVTM and CDR2 ANQGSEA come from the germline V gene. This CDR3 region has 12 residues. Trimming took 3 bases from V and 1 from J, leaving 6 bases between them. The CDR3 coding sequence is TGCAGCGTTGAGGGAAGGAACACTGAAGCTTTCTTT. Amino acid sequence: CSVEGRNTEAFF.

A few counts support this clonotype. The V gene is TRBV7-2, the J gene TRBJ2-1, with 9 bases that match TRBD1. CDR1 is SGHTA and CDR2 is FQGNSA in the germline V gene. The CDR3 consists of 16 residues. V shed 3 bases, J shed 7 bases, and the junction held 10 bases outside the gene matches. Written as DNA, the CDR3 is TGTGCCAGCAGCTTCCTACCCGGGACAGGGTTGAATGAGCAGTTCTTC. Translating it yields CASSFLPGTGLNEQFF.

This clonotype was observed at least ten times. The chain uses TRBV12-3 or TRBV12-4 and TRBJ2-5, with 10 nucleotides matching TRBD2. The CDR3 consists of 15 residues. V trimming: 5 bases; J trimming: 2 bases; junction bases outside the gene matches: 5. Written as DNA, the CDR3 is TGTGCCAGCAGTCTTCGGACTAGCGGTCAAGAGACCCAGTACTTC. The encoded protein is CASSLRTSGQETQYF.